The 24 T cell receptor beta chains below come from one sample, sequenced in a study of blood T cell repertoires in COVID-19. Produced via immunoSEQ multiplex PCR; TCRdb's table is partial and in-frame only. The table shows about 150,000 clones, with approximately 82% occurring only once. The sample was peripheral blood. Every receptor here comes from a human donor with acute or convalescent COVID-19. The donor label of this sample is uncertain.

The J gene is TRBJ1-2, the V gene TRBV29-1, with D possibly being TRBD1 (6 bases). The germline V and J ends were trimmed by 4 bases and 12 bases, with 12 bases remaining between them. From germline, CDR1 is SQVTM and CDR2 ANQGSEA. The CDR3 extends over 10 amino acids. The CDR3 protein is CSVAGVSDTF. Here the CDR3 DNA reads TGCAGCGTTGCAGGGGTCTCAGACACCTTC.

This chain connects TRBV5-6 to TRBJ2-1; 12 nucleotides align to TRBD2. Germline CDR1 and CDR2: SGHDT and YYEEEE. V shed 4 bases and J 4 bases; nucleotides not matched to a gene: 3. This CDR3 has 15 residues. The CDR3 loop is CASSGLAGIYNEQFF. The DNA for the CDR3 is TGTGCCAGCAGCGGACTAGCGGGGATTTACAATGAGCAGTTCTTC.

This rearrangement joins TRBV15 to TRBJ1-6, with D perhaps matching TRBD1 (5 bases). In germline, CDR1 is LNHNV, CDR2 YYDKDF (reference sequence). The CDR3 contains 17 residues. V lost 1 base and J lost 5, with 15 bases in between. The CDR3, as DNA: TGTGCCACCAGCAGAGTTCCCGGGGGGGGGAATAATTCACCCCTCCACTTT. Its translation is CATSRVPGGGNNSPLHF.

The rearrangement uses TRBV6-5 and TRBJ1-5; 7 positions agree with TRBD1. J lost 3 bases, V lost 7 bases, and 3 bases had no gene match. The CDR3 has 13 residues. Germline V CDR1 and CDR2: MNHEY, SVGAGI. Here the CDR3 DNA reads TGTGCCAGCATTAGGGGGCTCAATCAGCCCCAGCATTTT. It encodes CASIRGLNQPQHF.

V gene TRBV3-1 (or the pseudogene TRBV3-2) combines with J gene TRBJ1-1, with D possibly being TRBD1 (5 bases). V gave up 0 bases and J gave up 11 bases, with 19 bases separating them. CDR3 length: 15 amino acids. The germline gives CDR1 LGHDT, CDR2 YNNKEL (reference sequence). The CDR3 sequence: CASSQDRPGGWDAFF. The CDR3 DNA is TGTGCCAGCAGCCAAGATCGACCCGGGGGATGGGATGCTTTCTTT.

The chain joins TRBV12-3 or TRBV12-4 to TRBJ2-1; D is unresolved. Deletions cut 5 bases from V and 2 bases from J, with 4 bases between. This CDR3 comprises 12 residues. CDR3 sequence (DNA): TGTGCCAGCAGTCCCACCTACAATGAGCAGTTCTTC. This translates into CASSPTYNEQFF.

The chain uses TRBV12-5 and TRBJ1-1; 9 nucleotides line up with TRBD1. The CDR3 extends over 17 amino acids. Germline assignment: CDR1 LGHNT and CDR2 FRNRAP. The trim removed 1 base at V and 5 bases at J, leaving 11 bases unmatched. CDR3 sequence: CASGLARQGGLTTEAFF. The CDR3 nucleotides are TGTGCTAGTGGTTTGGCCCGACAGGGGGGGCTTACTACTGAAGCTTTCTTT.

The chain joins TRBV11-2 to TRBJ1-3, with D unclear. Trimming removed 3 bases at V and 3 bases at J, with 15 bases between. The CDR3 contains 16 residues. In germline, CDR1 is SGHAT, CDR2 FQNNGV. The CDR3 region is CASSLKGGSVGNTIYF. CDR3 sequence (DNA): TGTGCCAGCAGCTTGAAGGGAGGGTCTGTTGGAAACACCATATATTTT.

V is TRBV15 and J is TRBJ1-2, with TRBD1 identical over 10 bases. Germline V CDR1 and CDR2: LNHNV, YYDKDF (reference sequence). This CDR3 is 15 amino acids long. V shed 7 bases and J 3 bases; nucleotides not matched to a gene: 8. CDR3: CATTPGQGTDYGYTF. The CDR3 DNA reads TGTGCCACCACGCCGGGACAGGGGACGGACTATGGCTACACCTTC.

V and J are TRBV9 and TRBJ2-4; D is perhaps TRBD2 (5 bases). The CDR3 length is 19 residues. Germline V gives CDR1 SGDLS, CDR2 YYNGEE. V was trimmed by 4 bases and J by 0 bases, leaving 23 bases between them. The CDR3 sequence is CASSPSVEGQEVAKNIQYF. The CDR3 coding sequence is TGTGCCAGCAGCCCCAGTGTCGAGGGTCAGGAGGTAGCCAAAAACATTCAGTACTTC. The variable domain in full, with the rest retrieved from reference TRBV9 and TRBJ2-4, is DSGVTQTPKHLITATGQRVTLRCSPRSGDLSVYWYQQSLDQGLQFLIQYYNGEERAKGNILERFSAQQFPDLHSELNLSSLELGDSALYFCASSPSVEGQEVAKNIQYFGAGTRLSVL.

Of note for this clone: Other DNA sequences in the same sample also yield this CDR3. CDR3 sequence (DNA): TGCAGCGGTGGACAGGGGGACACTGAAGCTTTCTTT. It yields the protein CSGGQGDTEAFF. This chain connects TRBV29-1 to TRBJ1-1; TRBD1 agrees at 10 bases. The CDR3 totals 12 residues. The V and J ends lost 7 bases and 3 bases, in that order; junction bases with no gene match: 2. The germline V gene encodes CDR1 SQVTM and CDR2 ANQGSEA.

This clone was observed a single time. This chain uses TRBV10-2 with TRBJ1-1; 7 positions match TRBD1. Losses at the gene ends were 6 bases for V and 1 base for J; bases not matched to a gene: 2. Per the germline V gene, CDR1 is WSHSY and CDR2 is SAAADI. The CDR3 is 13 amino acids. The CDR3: CASRTGTNTEAFF. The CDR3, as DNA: TGCGCCAGCAGGACAGGGACGAACACTGAAGCTTTCTTT.

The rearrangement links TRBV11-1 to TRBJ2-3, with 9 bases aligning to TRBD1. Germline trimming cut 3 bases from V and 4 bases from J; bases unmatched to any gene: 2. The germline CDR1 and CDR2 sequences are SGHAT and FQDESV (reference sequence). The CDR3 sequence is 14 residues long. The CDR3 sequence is CASSLDRGPDTQYF. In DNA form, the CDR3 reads TGTGCCAGCAGCTTGGACAGGGGACCAGATACGCAGTATTTT.

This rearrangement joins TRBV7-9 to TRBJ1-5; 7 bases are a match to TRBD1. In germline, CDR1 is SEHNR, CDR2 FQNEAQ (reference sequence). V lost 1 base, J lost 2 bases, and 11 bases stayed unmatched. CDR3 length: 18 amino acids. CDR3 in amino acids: CASSLGRGRKGRNQPQHF. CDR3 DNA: TGTGCCAGCAGCTTAGGTAGGGGGCGTAAGGGCCGCAATCAGCCCCAGCATTTT.

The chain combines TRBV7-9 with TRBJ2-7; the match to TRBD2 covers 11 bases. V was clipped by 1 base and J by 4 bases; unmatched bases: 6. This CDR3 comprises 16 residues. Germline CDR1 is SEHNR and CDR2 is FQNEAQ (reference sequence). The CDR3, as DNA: TGTGCCAGCAGCTTAGAGGGACTAGCGGAAGATTACGAGCAGTACTTC. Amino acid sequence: CASSLEGLAEDYEQYF.

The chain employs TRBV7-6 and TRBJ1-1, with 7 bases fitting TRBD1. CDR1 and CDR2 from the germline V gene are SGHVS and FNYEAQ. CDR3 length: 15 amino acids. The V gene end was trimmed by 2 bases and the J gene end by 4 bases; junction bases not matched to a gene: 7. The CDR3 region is CASSLTPTGSTEAFF. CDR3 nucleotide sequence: TGTGCCAGCAGCTTAACCCCGACAGGGAGCACTGAAGCTTTCTTT.

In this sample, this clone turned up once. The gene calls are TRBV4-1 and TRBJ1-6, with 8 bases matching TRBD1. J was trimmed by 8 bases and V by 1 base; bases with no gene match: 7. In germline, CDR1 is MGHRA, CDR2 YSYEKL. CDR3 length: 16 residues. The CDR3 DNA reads TGCGCCAGCAGCCAAGGATTCCCGGACAGGGATTCACCCCTCCACTTT. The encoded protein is CASSQGFPDRDSPLHF.

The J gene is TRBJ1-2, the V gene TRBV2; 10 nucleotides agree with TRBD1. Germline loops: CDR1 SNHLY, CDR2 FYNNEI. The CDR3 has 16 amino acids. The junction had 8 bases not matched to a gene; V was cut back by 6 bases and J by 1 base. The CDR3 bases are TGTGCCAGCAGGGATTTGGACAGGGGGGTTAACTATGGCTACACCTTC. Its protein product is CASRDLDRGVNYGYTF.

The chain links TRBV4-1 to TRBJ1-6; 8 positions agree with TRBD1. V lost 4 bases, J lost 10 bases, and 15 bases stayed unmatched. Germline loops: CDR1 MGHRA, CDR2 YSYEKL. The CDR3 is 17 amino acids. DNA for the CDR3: TGCGCCAGCAGCCCCGTCGGCCAGGGGGCTTTAGAATCACCCCTCCACTTT. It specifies CASSPVGQGALESPLHF.

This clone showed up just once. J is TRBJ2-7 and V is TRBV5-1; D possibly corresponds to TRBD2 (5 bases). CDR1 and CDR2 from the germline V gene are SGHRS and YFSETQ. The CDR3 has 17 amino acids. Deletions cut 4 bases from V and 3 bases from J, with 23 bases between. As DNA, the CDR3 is TGCGCCAGCAGCCCCGAGGGCCCTCCGACATCACTCTACGAGCAGTACTTC. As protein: CASSPEGPPTSLYEQYF.

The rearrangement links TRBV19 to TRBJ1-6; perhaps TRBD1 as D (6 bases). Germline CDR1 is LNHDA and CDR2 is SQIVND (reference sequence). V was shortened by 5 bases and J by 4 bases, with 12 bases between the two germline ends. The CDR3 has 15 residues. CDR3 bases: TGTGCCAGTAGTCAGGGGACCACATATAATTCACCCCTCCACTTT. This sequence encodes CASSQGTTYNSPLHF.

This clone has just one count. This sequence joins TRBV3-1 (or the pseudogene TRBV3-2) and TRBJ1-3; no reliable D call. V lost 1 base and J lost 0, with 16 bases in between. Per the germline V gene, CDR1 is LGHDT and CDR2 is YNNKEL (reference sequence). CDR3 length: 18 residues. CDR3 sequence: CASSQARARSSSGNTIYF. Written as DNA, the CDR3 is TGTGCCAGCAGCCAAGCCCGTGCTCGGTCTTCCTCTGGAAACACCATATATTTT.

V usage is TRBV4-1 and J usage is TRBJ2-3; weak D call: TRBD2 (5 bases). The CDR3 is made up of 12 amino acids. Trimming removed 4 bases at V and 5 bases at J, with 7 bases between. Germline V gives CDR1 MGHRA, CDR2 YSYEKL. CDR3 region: CASSLRGDTQYF. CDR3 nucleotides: TGCGCCAGCAGCCTCCGGGGAGATACGCAGTATTTT.

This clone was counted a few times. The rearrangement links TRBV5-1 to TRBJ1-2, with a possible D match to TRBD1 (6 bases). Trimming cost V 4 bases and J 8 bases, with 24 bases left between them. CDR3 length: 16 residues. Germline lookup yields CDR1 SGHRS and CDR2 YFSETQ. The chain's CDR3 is CASSEPTTTGLGGYTF. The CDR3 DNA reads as TGCGCCAGCAGCGAACCGACAACAACAGGGTTGGGAGGCTACACCTTC.